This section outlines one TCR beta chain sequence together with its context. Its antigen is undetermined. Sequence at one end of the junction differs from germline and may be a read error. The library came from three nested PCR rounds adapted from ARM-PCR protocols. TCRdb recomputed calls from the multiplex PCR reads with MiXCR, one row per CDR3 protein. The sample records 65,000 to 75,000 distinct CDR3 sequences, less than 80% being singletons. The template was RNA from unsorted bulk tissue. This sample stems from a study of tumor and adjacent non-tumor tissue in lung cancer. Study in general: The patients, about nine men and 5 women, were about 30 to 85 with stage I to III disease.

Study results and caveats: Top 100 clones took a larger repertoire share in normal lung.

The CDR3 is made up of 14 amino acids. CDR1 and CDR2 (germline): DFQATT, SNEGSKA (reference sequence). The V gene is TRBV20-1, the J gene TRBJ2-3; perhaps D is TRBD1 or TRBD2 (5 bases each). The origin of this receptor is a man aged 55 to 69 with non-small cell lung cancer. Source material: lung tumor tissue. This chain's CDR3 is CNARVGVWGDTQYF. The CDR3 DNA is TGCAATGCTAGGGTTGGGGTGTGGGGGGATACGCAGTATTTT.